What follows are 21 T cell receptor beta chains derived from one specimen sequenced in a study of cytomegalovirus exposure and HLA in healthy donors. Sequenced by immunoSEQ multiplex PCR; TCRdb stores in-frame clones only, minus some. The data contain some 140,000 clones, about 86% of them singletons. Material for sequencing was PBMCs. These receptors came from a human donor in good health.

CDR3 sequence: CASSSGLAANTGELFF. The DNA of the CDR3 is TGTGCCAGCAGTTCCGGACTAGCAGCGAACACCGGGGAGCTGTTTTTT. The chain employs TRBV27 and TRBJ2-2; 8 bases line up with TRBD2. J was trimmed by 0 bases and V by 4 bases; bases with no gene match: 4. This CDR3 contains 16 residues. Germline CDR1 and CDR2: MNHEY and SMNVEV (reference sequence).

This clone has just one count. The chain is built from TRBV19 and TRBJ2-7; 9 bases are a match to TRBD1. The CDR3 extends over 16 amino acids. Per germline, CDR1 LNHDA and CDR2 SQIVND (reference sequence). V was clipped by 4 bases and J by 2 bases; unmatched bases: 9. CDR3 sequence: CASSNTGGYRTYEQYF. DNA for the CDR3: TGTGCCAGTAGTAATACAGGGGGCTATAGGACCTACGAGCAGTACTTC.

The J gene is TRBJ2-7, the V gene TRBV2; 11 nucleotides align to TRBD2. V lost 9 bases, J lost 4 bases, and 5 bases stayed unmatched. The V gene's germline CDR1 is SNHLY and CDR2 FYNNEI. This CDR3 is built from 13 residues. As DNA, the CDR3 is TGTGCCAGTACCGGGACTAGCGGTTACGAGCAGTACTTC. Amino acid sequence: CASTGTSGYEQYF. The entire variable domain, with the rest obtained from reference TRBV2 and TRBJ2-7, is as follows: EPEVTQTPSHQVTQMGQEVILRCVPISNHLYFYWYRQILGQKVEFLVSFYNNEISEKSEIFDDQFSVERPDGSNFTLKIRSTKLEDSAMYFCASTGTSGYEQYFGPGTRLTVT.

The rearrangement joins TRBV10-3 to TRBJ1-2, with D tentatively TRBD1 (6 bases). CDR3 length: 13 amino acids. Germline CDR1 ENHRY, CDR2 SYGVKD. V was clipped by 8 bases and J by 1 base, with 11 bases between them. The CDR3 sequence: CAIGRGGNYGYTF. As DNA, the CDR3 is TGTGCCATCGGCAGGGGTGGTAACTATGGCTACACCTTC.

The genes are TRBV7-8 and TRBJ1-1; 7 nucleotides line up with TRBD1. CDR3 length equals 15 residues. The germline V gene encodes CDR1 SGHVS and CDR2 FQNEAQ. Unmatched junction bases numbered 9, after V lost 6 bases and J lost 2 bases. The CDR3 DNA reads as TGTGCCAGCAGACCGTACAGGGGCCAAAACACTGAAGCTTTCTTT. Translation gives CASRPYRGQNTEAFF.

The genes are TRBV28 and TRBJ2-2; perhaps TRBD1 as D (6 bases). V was trimmed by 2 bases and J by 2 bases, leaving 9 bases between them. The CDR3 length is 15 residues. Germline loops: CDR1 MDHEN, CDR2 SYDVKM. The CDR3 sequence: CASSLGGANTGELFF. CDR3 in DNA: TGTGCCAGCAGTTTAGGGGGCGCCAACACCGGGGAGCTGTTTTTT.

V gene TRBV7-9 combines with J gene TRBJ2-3, with a weak D call TRBD2 (5 bases). The CDR3 consists of 14 residues. Per germline, CDR1 SEHNR and CDR2 FQNEAQ (reference sequence). The ends were cut back, 1 base at V and 4 bases at J, with 9 bases in the middle. The chain's CDR3 is CASSLVRRADTQYF. The CDR3 nucleotides read TGTGCCAGCAGCTTAGTCAGGCGGGCAGATACGCAGTATTTT.

This clone came up many times. The rearrangement uses TRBV9 and TRBJ2-3, with D unresolved. The CDR3 extends over 15 amino acids. V was clipped by 0 bases and J by 2 bases, with 10 bases between them. The germline CDR1 and CDR2 sequences are SGDLS and YYNGEE. CDR3 bases: TGTGCCAGCAGCGTAGATCCCGGGTTCACAGATACGCAGTATTTT. Translating it yields CASSVDPGFTDTQYF.

This chain joins TRBV6-1 and TRBJ1-1, with D possibly matching TRBD1 (5 bases). The CDR3 is made up of 15 amino acids. With 10 bases removed from V and 3 bases from J, the gap between germline ends came to 21 bases. Germline CDR1 reads MNHNS; CDR2 reads SASEGT. In nucleotides, the CDR3 is TGTGCCACCCGTGGGCCTCGCTGGGGGGACACTGAAGCTTTCTTT. Amino acid sequence: CATRGPRWGDTEAFF.

The chain joins TRBV28 to TRBJ2-7; 7 bases match TRBD1. Per germline, CDR1 MDHEN and CDR2 SYDVKM. Losses at the gene ends were 6 bases for V and 6 bases for J; bases not matched to a gene: 8. This CDR3 is built from 13 residues. The CDR3 is CASRLDRVSEQYF. CDR3 nucleotide sequence: TGTGCCAGCAGGCTTGACAGGGTTAGCGAGCAGTACTTC.

The V call is TRBV7-9, the J call TRBJ2-7; D perhaps matches TRBD1 (5 bases). Deletions cut 2 bases from V and 3 bases from J, with 8 bases between. The CDR3 loop spans 13 amino acids. Germline V gene lookup returns CDR1 SEHNR and CDR2 FQNEAQ (reference sequence). The DNA for the CDR3 is TGTGCCAGCAGCTTAAGACAGAACTACGAGCAGTACTTC. It yields the protein CASSLRQNYEQYF.

The CDR3 reads CASSMGAYSYNEQFF. The CDR3, as DNA: TGTGCCAGTAGTATGGGAGCTTACTCCTACAATGAGCAGTTCTTC. The chain carries TRBV19 and TRBJ2-1; D is perhaps TRBD2 (5 bases). Looked up from germline, CDR1 is LNHDA and CDR2 is SQIVND (reference sequence). This CDR3 spans 15 amino acids. Trimming cost V 3 bases and J 0 bases, with 9 bases left between them.

The rearrangement uses TRBV5-1 and TRBJ1-1; TRBD1 agrees at 7 bases. There are 16 residues in the CDR3. The germline V gene has CDR1 SGHRS and CDR2 YFSETQ. Germline trimming cut 4 bases from V and 7 bases from J; bases unmatched to any gene: 16. The CDR3 protein is CASSLLGQSLRGEAFF. CDR3 nucleotides: TGCGCCAGCAGCCTGTTGGGACAGAGCTTGCGGGGTGAAGCTTTCTTT.

The V gene is TRBV27, the J gene TRBJ2-6; tentative D call: TRBD2 (6 bases). CDR3 length equals 16 residues. V shed 7 bases and J shed 0 bases, with 13 bases lying between them. The V gene's germline CDR1 is MNHEY and CDR2 SMNVEV (reference sequence). The CDR3 here is CASKVRGGSGANVLTF. Here the CDR3 DNA reads TGTGCCAGCAAGGTCCGGGGAGGCTCTGGGGCCAACGTCCTGACTTTC. The variable domain in full, completed from reference TRBV27 and TRBJ2-6, reads EAQVTQNPRYLITVTGKKLTVTCSQNMNHEYMSWYRQDPGLGLRQIYYSMNVEVTDKGDVPEGYKVSRKEKRNFPLILESPSPNQTSLYFCASKVRGGSGANVLTFGAGSRLTVL.

V and J are TRBV5-6 and TRBJ1-4; 9 nucleotides agree with TRBD1. This CDR3 has 16 residues. V shed 4 bases, J shed 1 base, and the junction held 5 bases outside the gene matches. Looked up from germline, CDR1 is SGHDT and CDR2 is YYEEEE. DNA of the CDR3: TGTGCCAGCAGCCCTGGACAGGGGAGAACTAATGAAAAACTGTTTTTT. Encoded protein: CASSPGQGRTNEKLFF. The variable domain in full, completed from reference TRBV5-6 and TRBJ1-4, reads DAGVTQSPTHLIKTRGQQVTLRCSPKSGHDTVSWYQQALGQGPQFIFQYYEEEERQRGNFPDRFSGHQFPNYSSELNVNALLLGDSALYLCASSPGQGRTNEKLFFGSGTQLSVL.

Concerning this clone: This specimen includes other DNA sequences encoding the same CDR3. The chain has TRBV7-2 and TRBJ1-2, with TRBD1 matching over 8 bases. The J segment lost 5 bases and the V segment lost 5 bases, leaving 10 bases of the junction unmatched. CDR1 is SGHTA, CDR2 FQGNSA, per germline. The CDR3 contains 15 residues. CDR3: CASSLAGTGLYGYTF. As DNA, the CDR3 is TGTGCCAGCAGCCTGGCCGGGACAGGCCTATATGGCTACACCTTC.

This clone was seen just once. The rearrangement uses TRBV6-5 and TRBJ1-1; 8 bases match TRBD1. There are 15 residues in the CDR3. Germline V gene sequence: CDR1 MNHEY, CDR2 SVGAGI. With V trimmed by 6 bases and J by 4 bases, 10 bases remained unmatched. The CDR3 loop is CASRLTQGARTEAFF. The CDR3 DNA follows: TGTGCCAGCAGGCTTACCCAGGGGGCGCGCACTGAAGCTTTCTTT.

The V gene is TRBV6-1, the J gene TRBJ1-6; D might be TRBD1 (5 bases). The CDR3 totals 17 residues. Trimming took 4 bases from V and 8 from J, leaving 21 bases between them. The germline gives CDR1 MNHNS, CDR2 SASEGT. The CDR3 spells CASSVDSPVGIYSPLHF. CDR3 DNA sequence: TGTGCCAGCAGTGTTGACAGCCCTGTGGGCATATATTCACCCCTCCACTTT.

This clone has a single count. This chain links TRBV7-9 with TRBJ1-2; no firm D call. Deletions cut 3 bases from V and 3 bases from J, with 17 bases between. The CDR3 loop spans 16 amino acids. Germline V CDR1 and CDR2: SEHNR, FQNEAQ (reference sequence). CDR3 sequence (DNA): TGTGCCAGCAGCTTCGTGGGCCCGAGACGGTACTATGGCTACACCTTC. Protein product: CASSFVGPRRYYGYTF.

V and J are TRBV28 and TRBJ2-3, with D possibly TRBD2 on 7 matching bases. The CDR3 has 16 amino acids. V dropped 6 bases and J dropped 1 base, with 17 bases sitting between them. From germline, CDR1 is MDHEN and CDR2 SYDVKM. The CDR3 coding sequence is TGTGCCAGCAGGCTAGGGGGGGAGTGGGGCACAGATACGCAGTATTTT. This sequence encodes CASRLGGEWGTDTQYF.

The sample holds one count of this clone. The V gene is TRBV7-3, the J gene TRBJ1-1, with TRBD1 identical over 11 bases. Per germline, CDR1 SGHTA and CDR2 FQGTGA. The CDR3 spans 14 residues. The V segment lost 5 bases and the J segment 5 bases; nucleotides outside the gene matches: 4. The CDR3 loop reads CASSPRDRGTEAFF. Here the CDR3 DNA reads TGTGCCAGCAGCCCCCGGGACAGGGGGACTGAAGCTTTCTTT.